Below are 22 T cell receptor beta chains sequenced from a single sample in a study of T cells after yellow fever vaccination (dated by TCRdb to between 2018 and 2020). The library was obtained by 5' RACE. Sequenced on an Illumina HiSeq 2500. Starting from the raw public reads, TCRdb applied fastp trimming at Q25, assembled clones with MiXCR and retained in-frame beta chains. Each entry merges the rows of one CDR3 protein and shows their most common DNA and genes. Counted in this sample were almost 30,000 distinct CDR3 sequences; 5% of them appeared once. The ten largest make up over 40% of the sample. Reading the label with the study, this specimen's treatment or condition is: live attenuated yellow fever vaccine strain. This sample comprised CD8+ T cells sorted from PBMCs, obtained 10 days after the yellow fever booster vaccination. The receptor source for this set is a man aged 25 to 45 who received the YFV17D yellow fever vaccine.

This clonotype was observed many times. CDR3 protein: CASRYNRANYYEQYF. The CDR3 DNA reads as TGTGCCAGCAGATACAACAGGGCAAACTACTACGAGCAGTACTTC. The chain links TRBV11-2 to TRBJ2-7; D is possibly TRBD1 (6 bases). Germline V CDR1 and CDR2: SGHAT, FQNNGV. Deletions cut 6 bases from V and 3 bases from J, with 18 bases between. This CDR3 spans 15 amino acids.

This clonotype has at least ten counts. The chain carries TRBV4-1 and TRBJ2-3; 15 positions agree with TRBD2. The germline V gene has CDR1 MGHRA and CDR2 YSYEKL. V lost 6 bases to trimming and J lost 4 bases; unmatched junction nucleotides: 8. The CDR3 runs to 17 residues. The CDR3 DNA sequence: TGCGCCAGCAGTCCACTAGGACTAGCGGGAGGGGCAGATACGCAGTATTTT. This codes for CASSPLGLAGGADTQYF.

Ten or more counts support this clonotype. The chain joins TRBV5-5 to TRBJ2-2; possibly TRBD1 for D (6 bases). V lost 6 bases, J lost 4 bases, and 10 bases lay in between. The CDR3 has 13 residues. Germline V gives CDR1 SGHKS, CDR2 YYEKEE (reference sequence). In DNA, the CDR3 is TGTGCCAGCACTGAAGGGGGCACCGGGGAGCTGTTTTTT. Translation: CASTEGGTGELFF.

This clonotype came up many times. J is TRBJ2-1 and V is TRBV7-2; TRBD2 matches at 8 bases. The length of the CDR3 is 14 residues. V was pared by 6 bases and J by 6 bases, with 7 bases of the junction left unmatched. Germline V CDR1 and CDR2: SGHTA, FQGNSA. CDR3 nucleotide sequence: TGTGCCAGCAGGCGGACTAGCAATCCCAATGAGCAGTTCTTC. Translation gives CASRRTSNPNEQFF.

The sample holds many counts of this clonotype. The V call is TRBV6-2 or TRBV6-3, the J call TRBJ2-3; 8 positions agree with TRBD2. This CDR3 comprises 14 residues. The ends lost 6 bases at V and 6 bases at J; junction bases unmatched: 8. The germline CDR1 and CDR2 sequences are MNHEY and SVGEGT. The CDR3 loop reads CASSEREIFDTQYF. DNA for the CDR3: TGTGCCAGCAGCGAGCGGGAGATTTTTGATACGCAGTATTTT.

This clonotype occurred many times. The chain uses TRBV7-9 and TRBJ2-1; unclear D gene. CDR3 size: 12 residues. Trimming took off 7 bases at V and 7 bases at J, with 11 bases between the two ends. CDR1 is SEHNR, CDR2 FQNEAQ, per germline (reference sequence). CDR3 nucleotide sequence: TGTGCCAGCACCGCGTCGGCTAATGAGCAGTTCTTC. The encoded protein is CASTASANEQFF.

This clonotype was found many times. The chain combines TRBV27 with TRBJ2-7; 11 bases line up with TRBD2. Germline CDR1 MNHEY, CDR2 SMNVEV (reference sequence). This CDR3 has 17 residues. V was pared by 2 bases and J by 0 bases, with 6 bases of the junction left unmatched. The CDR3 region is CASSLPSTSGSSYEQYF. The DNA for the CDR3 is TGTGCCAGCAGTTTACCTTCAACTAGCGGGAGCTCCTACGAGCAGTACTTC.

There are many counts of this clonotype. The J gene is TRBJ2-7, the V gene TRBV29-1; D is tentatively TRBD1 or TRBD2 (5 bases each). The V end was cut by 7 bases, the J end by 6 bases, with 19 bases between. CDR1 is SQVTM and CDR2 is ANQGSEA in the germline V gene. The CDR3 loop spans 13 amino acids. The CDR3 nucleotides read TGCAGCGGTGTGGGGCTAGCCTCAGCCGAGCAGTACTTC. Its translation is CSGVGLASAEQYF.

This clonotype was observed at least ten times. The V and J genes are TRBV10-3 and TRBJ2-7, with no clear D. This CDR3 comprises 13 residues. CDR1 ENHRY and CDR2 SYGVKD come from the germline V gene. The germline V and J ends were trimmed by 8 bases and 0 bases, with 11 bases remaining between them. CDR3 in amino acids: CAILHSSSYEQYF. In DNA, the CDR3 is TGTGCCATCTTGCACTCCAGCTCCTACGAGCAGTACTTC.

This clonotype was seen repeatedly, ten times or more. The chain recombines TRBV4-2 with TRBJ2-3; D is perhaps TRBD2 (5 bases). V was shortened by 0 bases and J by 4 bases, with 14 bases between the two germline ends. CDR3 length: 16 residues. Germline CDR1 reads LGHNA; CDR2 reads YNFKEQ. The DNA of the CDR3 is TGTGCCAGCAGCCAAGATGGGGTGGACTTACCAGATACGCAGTATTTT. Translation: CASSQDGVDLPDTQYF.

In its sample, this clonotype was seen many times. This chain's CDR3 is CASSEGNVGNEQFF. As DNA, the CDR3 is TGTGCCAGCAGTGAAGGAAATGTGGGCAATGAGCAGTTCTTC. The chain couples TRBV25-1 to TRBJ2-1; no reliable D call. V shed 2 bases and J shed 6 bases, with 11 bases lying between them. This CDR3 has 14 amino acids. Germline CDR1 and CDR2: MGHDK and SYGVNS. Full variable domain (outside the CDR3, taken from reference TRBV25-1 and TRBJ2-1): EADIYQTPRYLVIGTGKKITLECSQTMGHDKMYWYQQDPGMELHLIHYSYGVNSTEKGDLSSESTVSRIRTEHFPLTLESARPSHTSQYLCASSEGNVGNEQFFGPGTRLTVL.

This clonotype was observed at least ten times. The CDR3 coding sequence is TGCAGCGTTGAAGATCAGATTCGGGGAACCCGCACAGATACGCAGTATTTT. It specifies CSVEDQIRGTRTDTQYF. The rearrangement links TRBV29-1 to TRBJ2-3; D might be TRBD2 (5 bases). V was shortened by 0 bases and J by 1 base, with 17 bases between the two germline ends. This CDR3 contains 17 residues. The germline V gene has CDR1 SQVTM and CDR2 ANQGSEA.

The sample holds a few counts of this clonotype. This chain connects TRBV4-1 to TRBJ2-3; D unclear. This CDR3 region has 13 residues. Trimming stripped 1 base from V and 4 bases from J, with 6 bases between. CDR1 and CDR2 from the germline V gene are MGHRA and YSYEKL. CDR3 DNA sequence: TGCGCCAGCAGCCAAGTACCCTCAGATACGCAGTATTTT. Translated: CASSQVPSDTQYF.

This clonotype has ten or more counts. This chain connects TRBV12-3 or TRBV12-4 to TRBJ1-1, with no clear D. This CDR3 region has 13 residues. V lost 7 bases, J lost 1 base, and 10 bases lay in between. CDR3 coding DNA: TGTGCCAGCATACTTGGCGGGAACACTGAAGCTTTCTTT. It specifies CASILGGNTEAFF.

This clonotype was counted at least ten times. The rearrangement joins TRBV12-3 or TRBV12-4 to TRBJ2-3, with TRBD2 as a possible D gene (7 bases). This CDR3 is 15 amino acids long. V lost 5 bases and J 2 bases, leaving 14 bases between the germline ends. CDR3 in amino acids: CASSRGGGNTDTQYF. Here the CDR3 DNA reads TGTGCCAGCAGTAGAGGGGGAGGGAACACAGATACGCAGTATTTT.

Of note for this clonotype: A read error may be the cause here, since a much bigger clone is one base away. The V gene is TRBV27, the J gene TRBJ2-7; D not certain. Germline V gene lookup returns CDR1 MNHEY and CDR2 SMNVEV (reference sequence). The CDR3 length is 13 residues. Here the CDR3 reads CDSSFSRRNEQYF. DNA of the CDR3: TGTGACAGCAGTTTTAGCCGCCGCAACGAGCAGTACTTC.

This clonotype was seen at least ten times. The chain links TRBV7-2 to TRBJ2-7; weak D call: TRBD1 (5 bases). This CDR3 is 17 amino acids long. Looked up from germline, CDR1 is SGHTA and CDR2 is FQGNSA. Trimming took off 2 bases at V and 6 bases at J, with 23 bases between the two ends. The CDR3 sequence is CASSLKSGLGRLGEQYF. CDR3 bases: TGTGCCAGCAGCTTAAAGTCAGGGCTAGGGCGGCTGGGCGAGCAGTACTTC.

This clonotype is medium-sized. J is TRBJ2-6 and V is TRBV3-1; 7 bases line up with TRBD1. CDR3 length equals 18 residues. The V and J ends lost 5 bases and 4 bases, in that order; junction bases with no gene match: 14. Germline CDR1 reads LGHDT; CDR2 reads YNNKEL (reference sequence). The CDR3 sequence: CASSIQGQVELGANVLTF. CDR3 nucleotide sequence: TGTGCCAGCAGCATCCAAGGACAGGTAGAGCTCGGGGCCAACGTCCTGACTTTC.

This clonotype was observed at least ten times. Here the CDR3 reads CASTSGSLYEQYF. CDR3 DNA: TGTGCCAGCACTAGCGGGAGTCTTTACGAGCAGTACTTC. V and J are TRBV6-5 and TRBJ2-7; 10 positions agree with TRBD2. The CDR3 is 13 amino acids. Germline CDR1 MNHEY, CDR2 SVGAGI. V shed 7 bases, J shed 4 bases, and the junction held 4 bases outside the gene matches.

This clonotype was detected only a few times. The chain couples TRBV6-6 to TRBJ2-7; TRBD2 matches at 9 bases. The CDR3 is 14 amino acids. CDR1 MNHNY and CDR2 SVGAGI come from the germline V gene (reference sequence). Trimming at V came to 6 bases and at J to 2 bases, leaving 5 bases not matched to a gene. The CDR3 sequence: CASRPRLAAYEQYF. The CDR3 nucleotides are TGTGCCAGCAGGCCGCGACTAGCGGCCTACGAGCAGTACTTC.

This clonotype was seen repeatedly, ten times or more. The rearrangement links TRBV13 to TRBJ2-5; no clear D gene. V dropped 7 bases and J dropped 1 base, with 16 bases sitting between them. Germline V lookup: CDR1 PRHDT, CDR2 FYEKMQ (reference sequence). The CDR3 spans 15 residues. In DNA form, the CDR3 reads TGTGCCAGCACCAACCGCACGGACCCCCAAGAGACCCAGTACTTC. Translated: CASTNRTDPQETQYF.

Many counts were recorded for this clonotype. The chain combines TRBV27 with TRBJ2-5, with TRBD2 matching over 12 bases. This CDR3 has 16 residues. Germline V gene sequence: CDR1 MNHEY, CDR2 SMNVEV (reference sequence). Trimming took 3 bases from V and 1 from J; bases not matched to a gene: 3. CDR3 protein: CASSLGTSGPQETQYF. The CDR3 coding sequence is TGTGCCAGCAGTTTGGGGACTAGCGGGCCCCAAGAGACCCAGTACTTC.